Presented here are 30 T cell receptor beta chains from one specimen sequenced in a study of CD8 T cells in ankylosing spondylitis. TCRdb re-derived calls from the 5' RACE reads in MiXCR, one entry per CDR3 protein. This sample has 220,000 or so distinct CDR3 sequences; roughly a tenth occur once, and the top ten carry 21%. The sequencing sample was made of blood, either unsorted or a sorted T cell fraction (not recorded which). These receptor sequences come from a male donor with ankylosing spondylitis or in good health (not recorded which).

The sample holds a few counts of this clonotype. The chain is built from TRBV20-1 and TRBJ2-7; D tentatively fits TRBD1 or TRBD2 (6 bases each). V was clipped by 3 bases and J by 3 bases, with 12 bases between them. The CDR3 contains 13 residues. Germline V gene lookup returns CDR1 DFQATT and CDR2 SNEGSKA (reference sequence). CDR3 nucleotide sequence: TGCAGTGCTAGCCGGGGGCAGAGCTACGAGCAGTACTTC. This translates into CSASRGQSYEQYF.

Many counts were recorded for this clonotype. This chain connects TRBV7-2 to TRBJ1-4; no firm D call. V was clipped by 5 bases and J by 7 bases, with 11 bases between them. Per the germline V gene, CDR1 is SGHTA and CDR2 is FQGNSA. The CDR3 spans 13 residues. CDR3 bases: TGTGCCAGCAGCACCGGACGGGGTGAAAAACTGTTTTTT. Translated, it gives CASSTGRGEKLFF.

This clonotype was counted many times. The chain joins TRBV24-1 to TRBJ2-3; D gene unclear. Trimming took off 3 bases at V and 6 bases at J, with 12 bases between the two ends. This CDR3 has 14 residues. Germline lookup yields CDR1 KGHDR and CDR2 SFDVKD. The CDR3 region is CATSDPRVIDTQYF. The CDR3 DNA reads TGTGCCACCAGTGATCCCCGGGTAATTGATACGCAGTATTTT.

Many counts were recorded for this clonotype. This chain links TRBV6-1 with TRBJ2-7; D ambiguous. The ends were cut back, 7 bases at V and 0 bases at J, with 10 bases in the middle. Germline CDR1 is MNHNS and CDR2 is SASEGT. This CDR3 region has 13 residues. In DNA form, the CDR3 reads TGTGCCAGCACCACCCCCTCCTCCTACGAGCAGTACTTC. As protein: CASTTPSSYEQYF.

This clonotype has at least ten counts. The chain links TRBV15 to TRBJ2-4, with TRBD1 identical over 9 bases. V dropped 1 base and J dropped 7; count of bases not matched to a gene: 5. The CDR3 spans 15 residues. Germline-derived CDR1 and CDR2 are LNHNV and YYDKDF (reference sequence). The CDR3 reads CATSRGRQGENIQYF. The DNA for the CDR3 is TGTGCCACCAGCAGAGGAAGACAGGGGGAGAACATTCAGTACTTC.

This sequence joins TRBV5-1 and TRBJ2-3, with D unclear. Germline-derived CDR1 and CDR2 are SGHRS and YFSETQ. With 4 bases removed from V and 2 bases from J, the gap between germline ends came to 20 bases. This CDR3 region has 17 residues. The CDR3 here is CASSPSWPALDTDTQYF. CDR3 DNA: TGCGCCAGCAGCCCCTCATGGCCAGCTCTTGACACAGATACGCAGTATTTT.

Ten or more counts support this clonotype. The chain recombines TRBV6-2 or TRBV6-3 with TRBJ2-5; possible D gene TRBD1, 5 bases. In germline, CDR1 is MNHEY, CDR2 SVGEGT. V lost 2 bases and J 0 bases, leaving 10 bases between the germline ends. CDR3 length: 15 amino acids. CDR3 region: CASSYNQGDQETQYF. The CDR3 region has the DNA TGTGCCAGCAGTTACAATCAGGGCGACCAAGAGACCCAGTACTTC.

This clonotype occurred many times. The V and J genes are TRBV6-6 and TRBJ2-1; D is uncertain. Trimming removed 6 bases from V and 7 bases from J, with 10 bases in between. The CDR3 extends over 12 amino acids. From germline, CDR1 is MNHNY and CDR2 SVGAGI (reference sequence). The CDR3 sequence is CASSRQTNEQFF. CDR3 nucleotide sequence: TGTGCCAGCAGCCGGCAGACTAATGAGCAGTTCTTC.

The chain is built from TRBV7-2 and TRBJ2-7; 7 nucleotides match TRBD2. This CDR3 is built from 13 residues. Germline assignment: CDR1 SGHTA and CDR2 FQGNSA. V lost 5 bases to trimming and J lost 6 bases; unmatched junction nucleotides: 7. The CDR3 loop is CASSTRTRTEQYF. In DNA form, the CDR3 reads TGTGCCAGCAGCACCAGGACTAGAACCGAGCAGTACTTC.

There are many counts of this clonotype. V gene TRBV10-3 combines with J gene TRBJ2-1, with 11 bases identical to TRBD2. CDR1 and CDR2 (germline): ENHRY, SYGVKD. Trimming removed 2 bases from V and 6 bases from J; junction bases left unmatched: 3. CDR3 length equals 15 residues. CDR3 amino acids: CAISEILAGGNEQFF. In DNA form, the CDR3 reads TGTGCCATCAGTGAGATCCTAGCGGGGGGCAATGAGCAGTTCTTC.

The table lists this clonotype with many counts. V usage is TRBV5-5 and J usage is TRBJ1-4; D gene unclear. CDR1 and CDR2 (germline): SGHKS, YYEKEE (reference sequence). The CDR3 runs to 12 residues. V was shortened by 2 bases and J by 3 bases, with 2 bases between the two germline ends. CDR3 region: CASSFPNEKLFF. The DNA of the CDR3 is TGTGCCAGCAGCTTCCCTAATGAAAAACTGTTTTTT.

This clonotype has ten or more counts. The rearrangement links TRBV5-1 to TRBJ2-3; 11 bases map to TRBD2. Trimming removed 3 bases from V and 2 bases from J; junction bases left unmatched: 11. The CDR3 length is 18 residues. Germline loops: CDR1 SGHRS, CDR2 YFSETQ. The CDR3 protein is CASSYLAGGLADTDTQYF. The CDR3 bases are TGCGCCAGCAGCTACCTAGCGGGGGGTCTTGCCGACACAGATACGCAGTATTTT.

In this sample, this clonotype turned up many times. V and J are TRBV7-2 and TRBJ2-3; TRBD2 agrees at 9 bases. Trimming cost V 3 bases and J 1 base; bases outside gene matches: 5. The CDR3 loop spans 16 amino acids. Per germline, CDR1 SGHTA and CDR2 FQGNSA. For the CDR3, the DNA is TGTGCCAGCAGCTTGGGGGCTAGCGGGGGCACAGATACGCAGTATTTT. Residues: CASSLGASGGTDTQYF.

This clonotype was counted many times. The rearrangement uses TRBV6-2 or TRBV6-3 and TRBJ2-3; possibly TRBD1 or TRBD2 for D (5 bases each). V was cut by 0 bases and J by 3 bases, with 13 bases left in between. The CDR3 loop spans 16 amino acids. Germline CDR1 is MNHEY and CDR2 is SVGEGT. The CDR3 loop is CASSYSPSGRTDTQYF. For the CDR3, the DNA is TGTGCCAGCAGTTACTCTCCTTCGGGGCGAACAGATACGCAGTATTTT.

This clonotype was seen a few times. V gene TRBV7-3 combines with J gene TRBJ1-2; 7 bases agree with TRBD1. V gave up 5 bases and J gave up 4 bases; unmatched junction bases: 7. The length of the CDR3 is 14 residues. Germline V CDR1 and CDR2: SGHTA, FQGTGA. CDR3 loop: CASSPQGTGYGYTF. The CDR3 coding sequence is TGTGCCAGCAGCCCACAGGGGACCGGCTATGGCTACACCTTC.

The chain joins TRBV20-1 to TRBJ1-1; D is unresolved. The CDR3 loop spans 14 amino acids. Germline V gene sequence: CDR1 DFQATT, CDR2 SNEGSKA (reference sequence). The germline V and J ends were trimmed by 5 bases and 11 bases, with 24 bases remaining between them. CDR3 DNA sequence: TGCAGTGCTGAAAGAGAGGCGTACGGTCTGAATGCTTTCTTT. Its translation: CSAEREAYGLNAFF.

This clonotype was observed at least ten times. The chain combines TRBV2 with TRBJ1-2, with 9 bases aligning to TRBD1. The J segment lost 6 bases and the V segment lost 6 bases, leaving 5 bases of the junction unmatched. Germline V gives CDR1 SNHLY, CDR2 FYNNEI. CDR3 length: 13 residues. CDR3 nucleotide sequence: TGTGCCAGCAGGGGTAGGACAGGGGATGGCTACACCTTC. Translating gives CASRGRTGDGYTF.

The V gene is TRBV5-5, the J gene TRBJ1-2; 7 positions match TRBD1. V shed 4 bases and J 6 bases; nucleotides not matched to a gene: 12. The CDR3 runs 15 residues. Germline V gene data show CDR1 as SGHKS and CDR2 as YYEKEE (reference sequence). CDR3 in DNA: TGTGCCAGCAGCCTCATACAGGGGCTTGAGAATGGCTACACCTTC. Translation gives CASSLIQGLENGYTF.

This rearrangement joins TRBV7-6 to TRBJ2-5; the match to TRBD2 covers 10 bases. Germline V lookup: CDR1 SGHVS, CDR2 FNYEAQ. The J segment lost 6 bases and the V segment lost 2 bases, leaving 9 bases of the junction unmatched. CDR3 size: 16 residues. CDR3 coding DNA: TGTGCCAGCAGCTTACAGGCTAGCGGGGGTATGAAGACCCAGTACTTC. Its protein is CASSLQASGGMKTQYF.

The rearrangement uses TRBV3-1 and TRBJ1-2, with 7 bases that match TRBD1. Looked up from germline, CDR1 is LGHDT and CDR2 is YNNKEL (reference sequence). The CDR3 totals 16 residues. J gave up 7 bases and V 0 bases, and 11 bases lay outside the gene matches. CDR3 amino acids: CASSQDQGGGRSGYTF. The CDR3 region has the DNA TGTGCCAGCAGCCAAGATCAGGGGGGGGGGCGGTCTGGCTACACCTTC. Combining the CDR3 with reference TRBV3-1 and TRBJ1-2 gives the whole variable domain DTAVSQTPKYLVTQMGNDKSIKCEQNLGHDTMYWYKQDSKKFLKIMFSYNNKELIINETVPNRFSPKSPDKAHLNLHINSLELGDSAVYFCASSQDQGGGRSGYTFGSGTRLTVV.

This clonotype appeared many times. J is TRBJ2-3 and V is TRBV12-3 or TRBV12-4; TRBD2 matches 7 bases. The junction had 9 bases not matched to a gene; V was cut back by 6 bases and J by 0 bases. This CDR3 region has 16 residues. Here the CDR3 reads CASSRGWGGSTDTQYF. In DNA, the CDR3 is TGTGCCAGCAGCCGAGGGTGGGGGGGGAGCACAGATACGCAGTATTTT.

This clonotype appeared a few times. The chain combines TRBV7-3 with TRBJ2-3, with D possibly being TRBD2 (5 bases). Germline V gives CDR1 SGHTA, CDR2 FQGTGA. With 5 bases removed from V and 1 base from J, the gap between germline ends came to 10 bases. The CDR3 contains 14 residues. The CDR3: CASSPEGGTDTQYF. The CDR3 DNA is TGTGCCAGCAGCCCAGAGGGTGGCACAGATACGCAGTATTTT.

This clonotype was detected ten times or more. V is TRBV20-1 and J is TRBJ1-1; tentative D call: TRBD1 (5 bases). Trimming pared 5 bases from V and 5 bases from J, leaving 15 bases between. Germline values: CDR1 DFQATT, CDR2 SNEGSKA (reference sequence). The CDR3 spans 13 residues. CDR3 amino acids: CSAPRSGRTEAFF. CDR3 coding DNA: TGCAGTGCTCCCCGGTCAGGGCGGACTGAAGCTTTCTTT.

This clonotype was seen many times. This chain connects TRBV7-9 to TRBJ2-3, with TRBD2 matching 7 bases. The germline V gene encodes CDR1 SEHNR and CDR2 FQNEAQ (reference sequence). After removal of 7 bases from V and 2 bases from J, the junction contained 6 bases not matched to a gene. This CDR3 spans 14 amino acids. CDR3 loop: CASTRTSDTDTQYF. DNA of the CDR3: TGTGCCAGCACCAGAACTAGCGACACAGATACGCAGTATTTT.

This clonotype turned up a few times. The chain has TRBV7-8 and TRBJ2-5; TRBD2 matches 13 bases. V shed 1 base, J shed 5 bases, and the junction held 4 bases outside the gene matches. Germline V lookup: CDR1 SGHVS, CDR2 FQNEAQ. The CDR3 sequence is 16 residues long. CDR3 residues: CASSLGTSGGGETQYF. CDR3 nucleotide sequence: TGTGCCAGCAGCTTAGGGACTAGCGGGGGCGGTGAGACCCAGTACTTC.

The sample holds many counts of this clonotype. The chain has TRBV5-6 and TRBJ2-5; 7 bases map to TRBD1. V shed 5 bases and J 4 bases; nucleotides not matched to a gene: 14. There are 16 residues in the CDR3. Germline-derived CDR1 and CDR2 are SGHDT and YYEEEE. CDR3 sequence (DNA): TGTGCCAGCAGTTTAGGTCTAACGGGACAGACAGAGACCCAGTACTTC. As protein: CASSLGLTGQTETQYF.

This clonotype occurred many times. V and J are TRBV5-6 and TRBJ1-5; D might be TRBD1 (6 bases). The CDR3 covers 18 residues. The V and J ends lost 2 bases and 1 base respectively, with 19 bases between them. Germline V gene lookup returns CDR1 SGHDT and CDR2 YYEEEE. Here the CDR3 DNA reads TGTGCCAGCAGCTTAGGACGGGGAGGGGGTATGAGCAATCAGCCCCAGCATTTT. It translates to CASSLGRGGGMSNQPQHF.

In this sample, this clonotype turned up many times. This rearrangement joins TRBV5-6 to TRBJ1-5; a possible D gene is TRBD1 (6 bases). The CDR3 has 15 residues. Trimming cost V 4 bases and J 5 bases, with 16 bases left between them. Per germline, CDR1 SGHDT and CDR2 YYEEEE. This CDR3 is CASSPGRGVHQPQHF. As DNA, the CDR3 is TGTGCCAGCAGCCCAGGTAGGGGGGTCCATCAGCCCCAGCATTTT.

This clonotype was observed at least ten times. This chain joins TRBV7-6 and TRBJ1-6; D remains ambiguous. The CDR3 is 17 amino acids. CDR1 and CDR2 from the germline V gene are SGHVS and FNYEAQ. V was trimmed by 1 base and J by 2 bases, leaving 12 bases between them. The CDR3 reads CASSLEATVAYNSPLHF. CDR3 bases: TGTGCCAGCAGCTTAGAAGCAACAGTGGCCTATAATTCACCCCTCCACTTT.

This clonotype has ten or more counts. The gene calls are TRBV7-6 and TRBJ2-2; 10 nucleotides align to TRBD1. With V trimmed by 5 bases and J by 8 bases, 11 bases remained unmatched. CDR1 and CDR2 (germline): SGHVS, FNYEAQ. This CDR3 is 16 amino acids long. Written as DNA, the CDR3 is TGTGCCAGCAGCACCTGGGACAGGGGATTCGAAGGGGAGCTGTTTTTT. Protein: CASSTWDRGFEGELFF.